Below, 11 T cell receptor beta chains from the same sample are listed, as sequenced in a study of CD8 T cells in ankylosing spondylitis. Study conclusions and caveats: Fewer than ten highly homologous variants made up a TCR beta motif that seemed to typify ankylosing spondylitis blood.

MiXCR, run by TCRdb on the 5' RACE reads, gives a single entry per CDR3 protein. This sample has fewer than 450,000 distinct CDR3 sequences, with roughly 15% found just once. These receptors' targets are unknown. Source material: blood, either unsorted or a sorted T cell fraction (not recorded which). The source is a male donor with ankylosing spondylitis.

The chain combines TRBV20-1 with TRBJ2-7; 9 nucleotides align to TRBD1. The CDR3 runs to 14 residues. CDR1 and CDR2 (germline): DFQATT, SNEGSKA (reference sequence). V dropped 5 bases and J dropped 3; count of bases not matched to a gene: 8. The CDR3, as DNA: TGCAGTGCTGAAACCGGGACAGGGAGCTACGAGCAGTACTTC. It encodes CSAETGTGSYEQYF.

The table lists this clonotype with a few counts. This CDR3 reads CATRMGGVAYNEQFF. CDR3 in DNA: TGTGCCACCAGGATGGGGGGAGTCGCCTACAATGAGCAGTTCTTC. This chain uses TRBV15 with TRBJ2-1, with a tentative D call TRBD2 (6 bases). Between the trimmed V and J ends, which lost 6 bases and 2 bases, there was a span of 14 bases. Germline V gene data show CDR1 as LNHNV and CDR2 as YYDKDF (reference sequence). The CDR3 has 15 amino acids.

The V and J genes are TRBV30 and TRBJ2-3, with D maybe TRBD1 (5 bases). Trimming cost V 2 bases and J 3 bases, with 12 bases left between them. Germline values: CDR1 GTSNPN, CDR2 SVGIG (reference sequence). The CDR3 covers 14 residues. This CDR3 reads CAWSLGRETDTQYF. The CDR3 region has the DNA TGTGCCTGGAGTCTTGGCAGGGAAACAGATACGCAGTATTTT.

This clonotype was picked up many times. This rearrangement joins TRBV15 to TRBJ2-3; 7 bases agree with TRBD1. The trim removed 0 bases at V and 3 bases at J, leaving 6 bases unmatched. The CDR3 has 16 residues. Germline V gene sequence: CDR1 LNHNV, CDR2 YYDKDF (reference sequence). The CDR3: CATSRDRQGITDTQYF. The CDR3 nucleotides are TGTGCCACCAGCAGAGACCGACAGGGAATTACAGATACGCAGTATTTT.

V gene TRBV15 combines with J gene TRBJ2-2; D ambiguous. The V end was cut by 0 bases, the J end by 7 bases, with 3 bases between. CDR3 length equals 12 residues. The germline V gene has CDR1 LNHNV and CDR2 YYDKDF (reference sequence). The CDR3 DNA sequence: TGTGCCACCAGCAGAGAAGTCGGGGAGCTGTTTTTT. Encoded protein: CATSREVGELFF.

This clonotype was counted ten times or more. CDR3 coding DNA: TGTGCCACCAGATCGGGACAGGGAGACAACACCGGGGAGCTGTTTTTT. This sequence encodes CATRSGQGDNTGELFF. The chain joins TRBV24-1 to TRBJ2-2; 9 bases are shared with TRBD1. From germline, CDR1 is KGHDR and CDR2 SFDVKD. V gave up 7 bases and J gave up 2 bases; unmatched junction bases: 7. This CDR3 spans 16 amino acids.

The chain couples TRBV3-1 to TRBJ1-4, with unresolved D. CDR3 length: 15 amino acids. The V gene lost 1 base and the J gene lost 2 bases, with 8 bases spanning the gap. CDR1 and CDR2 (germline): LGHDT, YNNKEL (reference sequence). Written as DNA, the CDR3 is TGTGCCAGCAGCCAAGCGGGGTACACTAATGAAAAACTGTTTTTT. This gives the protein CASSQAGYTNEKLFF.

This clonotype appeared a few times. The chain links TRBV7-6 to TRBJ1-2, with a possible D match to TRBD1 (6 bases). The CDR3 is made up of 18 amino acids. The germline V and J ends were trimmed by 1 base and 1 base, with 19 bases remaining between them. Per the germline V gene, CDR1 is SGHVS and CDR2 is FNYEAQ. CDR3 DNA sequence: TGTGCCAGCAGCTTAGGGGCGGGCAGGGGAATTTATAACTATGGCTACACCTTC. This encodes CASSLGAGRGIYNYGYTF.

The chain joins TRBV2 to TRBJ1-3; tentative D call: TRBD1 (6 bases). V gave up 8 bases and J gave up 2 bases, with 13 bases separating them. Germline V gene data show CDR1 as SNHLY and CDR2 as FYNNEI. CDR3 length: 14 amino acids. In nucleotides, the CDR3 is TGTGCCAGCGCGAAAGCAGGGGCTGGAAACACCATATATTTT. Protein product: CASAKAGAGNTIYF.

J is TRBJ2-5 and V is TRBV7-2; D may be TRBD2 (5 bases). The CDR3 contains 15 residues. Trimming pared 4 bases from V and 5 bases from J, leaving 17 bases between. Germline lookup yields CDR1 SGHTA and CDR2 FQGNSA. The DNA of the CDR3 is TGTGCCAGCAGCTCCAGACCCGGGATTAGGGAGACCCAGTACTTC. Its translation: CASSSRPGIRETQYF. Full variable domain (outside the CDR3, taken from reference TRBV7-2 and TRBJ2-5): GAGVSQSPSNKVTEKGKDVELRCDPISGHTALYWYRQSLGQGLEFLIYFQGNSAPDKSGLPSDRFSAERTGGSVSTLTIQRTQQEDSAVYLCASSSRPGIRETQYFGPGTRLLVL.

The chain combines TRBV20-1 with TRBJ2-3; D remains ambiguous. The CDR3 contains 11 residues. The germline CDR1 and CDR2 sequences are DFQATT and SNEGSKA (reference sequence). The germline V and J ends were trimmed by 6 bases and 5 bases, with 9 bases remaining between them. In nucleotides, the CDR3 is TGCAGTGCGAGTTTGGGAGATACGCAGTATTTT. As protein: CSASLGDTQYF.